Listed here are 20 T cell receptor beta chains from one sample, sequenced in a study of CD8 T cells in ankylosing spondylitis. TCRdb fed the 5' RACE reads into MiXCR, producing one record per CDR3 protein. The sample yields over 110,000 distinct CDR3 sequences, roughly 8.8% seen once. Sequencing was done on a sample of synovial fluid, either unsorted or a sorted T cell fraction (not recorded which). These receptors all stem from a male donor with ankylosing spondylitis.

Many counts were recorded for this clonotype. In DNA, the CDR3 is TGCGCCAGCAGCTTGGCCGCTAGCACAGATACGCAGTATTTT. Protein: CASSLAASTDTQYF. V gene TRBV5-1 combines with J gene TRBJ2-3; D is unclear. Trimming left V 0 bases short and J 0 bases short, with 5 bases between. Germline V gives CDR1 SGHRS, CDR2 YFSETQ. CDR3 length: 14 residues.

This clonotype was seen many times. The rearrangement links TRBV7-9 to TRBJ1-1; D gene uncertain. Germline V CDR1 and CDR2: SEHNR, FQNEAQ (reference sequence). V gave up 2 bases and J gave up 1 base, with 17 bases separating them. The length of the CDR3 is 17 residues. The CDR3: CASSLIAVRTGNTEAFF. CDR3 DNA sequence: TGTGCCAGCAGCTTAATCGCGGTCAGGACGGGGAACACTGAAGCTTTCTTT.

The chain has TRBV6-1 and TRBJ2-1; D may be TRBD1 or TRBD2 (6 bases each). The V end was cut by 6 bases, the J end by 4 bases, with 16 bases between. Germline values: CDR1 MNHNS, CDR2 SASEGT. The CDR3 extends over 15 amino acids. CDR3 sequence (DNA): TGTGCCAGCAGGCCCCGGGGGACAAATTACAATGAGCAGTTCTTC. Its translation is CASRPRGTNYNEQFF.

The table lists this clonotype with many counts. The chain links TRBV20-1 to TRBJ1-1; maybe TRBD1 (6 bases). Trimming stripped 6 bases from V and 6 bases from J, with 14 bases between. This CDR3 region has 12 residues. CDR1 DFQATT and CDR2 SNEGSKA come from the germline V gene (reference sequence). The CDR3 DNA reads as TGCAGTGCCGAGTTGGGGGCCGCTGAAGCTTTCTTT. Protein product: CSAELGAAEAFF.

This rearrangement joins TRBV6-1 to TRBJ2-4; 9 positions agree with TRBD1. The germline CDR1 and CDR2 sequences are MNHNS and SASEGT. V was pared by 6 bases and J by 6 bases, with 12 bases of the junction left unmatched. CDR3 length: 16 amino acids. The CDR3 region has the DNA TGTGCCAGCAGACCCTTCAGGGACAGGGTTGGAAACATTCAGTACTTC. Translation gives CASRPFRDRVGNIQYF.

This clonotype occurred once. The chain joins TRBV15 to TRBJ2-1; weak D call: TRBD2 (5 bases). The CDR3 loop spans 15 amino acids. V was pared by 0 bases and J by 0 bases, with 6 bases between. In germline, CDR1 is LNHNV, CDR2 YYDKDF (reference sequence). CDR3 protein: CATSREGSSYNEQFF. CDR3 nucleotide sequence: TGTGCCACCAGCAGAGAGGGGAGCTCCTACAATGAGCAGTTCTTC.

V is TRBV5-1 and J is TRBJ2-5; no firm D call. Trimming pared 0 bases from V and 4 bases from J, leaving 10 bases between. This CDR3 contains 14 residues. Germline V gene sequence: CDR1 SGHRS, CDR2 YFSETQ. The CDR3 sequence is CASSLDAGLETQYF. CDR3 DNA sequence: TGCGCCAGCAGCTTGGACGCAGGTCTAGAGACCCAGTACTTC.

The chain links TRBV7-9 to TRBJ2-7; D unresolved. CDR3 length: 13 amino acids. Deletions cut 1 base from V and 5 bases from J, with 9 bases between. Germline CDR1 SEHNR, CDR2 FQNEAQ (reference sequence). CDR3 nucleotides: TGTGCCAGCAGCTTAGGGTCCCAGGACGAGCAGTACTTC. Translating gives CASSLGSQDEQYF.

This clonotype was recorded at least ten times. The chain combines TRBV5-1 with TRBJ2-4; no clear D gene. The CDR3 length is 13 residues. With 0 bases removed from V and 8 bases from J, the gap between germline ends came to 9 bases. Germline values: CDR1 SGHRS, CDR2 YFSETQ. In DNA, the CDR3 is TGCGCCAGCAGCTTGGCGACCCAGGACATTCAGTACTTC. This sequence encodes CASSLATQDIQYF.

At least ten counts were recorded for this clonotype. This chain joins TRBV7-9 and TRBJ1-6; D might be TRBD1 (5 bases). Per the germline V gene, CDR1 is SEHNR and CDR2 is FQNEAQ (reference sequence). The ends were cut back, 5 bases at V and 9 bases at J, with 14 bases in the middle. CDR3 size: 14 residues. CDR3 nucleotides: TGTGCCAGCAGCACCGGGCAGGGCGCTTCACCCCTCCACTTT. It is translated as CASSTGQGASPLHF.

This clonotype showed up just a few times. The CDR3 is CSANRDRGYEQYF. In DNA form, the CDR3 reads TGCAGTGCTAACCGGGACAGGGGTTACGAGCAGTACTTC. J is TRBJ2-7 and V is TRBV20-1, with 10 bases matching TRBD1. This CDR3 is built from 13 residues. From germline, CDR1 is DFQATT and CDR2 SNEGSKA (reference sequence). V was clipped by 4 bases and J by 4 bases; unmatched bases: 4.

This clonotype was observed a few times. This chain links TRBV5-1 with TRBJ2-1; 8 positions agree with TRBD2. The germline gives CDR1 SGHRS, CDR2 YFSETQ. Trimming removed 0 bases from V and 4 bases from J; junction bases left unmatched: 3. The length of the CDR3 is 15 residues. Here the CDR3 reads CASSLDLAGYNEQFF. CDR3 DNA: TGCGCCAGCAGCTTGGATTTAGCGGGATACAATGAGCAGTTCTTC.

This clonotype was seen at least ten times. A read error may account for a junction end that differs from germline. The chain uses TRBV6-2 or TRBV6-3 and TRBJ1-2; no definite D call. The CDR3 spans 9 residues. Germline assignment: CDR1 MNHEY and CDR2 SVGEGT. CDR3 nucleotide sequence: TGCGGACGGAGCTATGGCTACACCTTC. Protein sequence: CGRSYGYTF.

This clonotype appeared many times. This chain connects TRBV20-1 to TRBJ2-7, with 9 bases that match TRBD2. The CDR3 totals 14 residues. J lost 3 bases, V lost 7 bases, and 10 bases had no gene match. The germline gives CDR1 DFQATT, CDR2 SNEGSKA (reference sequence). CDR3 sequence reads: CSGFSGSLFYEQYF. The CDR3 nucleotides are TGCAGTGGGTTTAGCGGGAGTCTGTTCTACGAGCAGTACTTC.

This clonotype has a handful of counts. The CDR3 spells CASSVMPVAYEQYF. CDR3 sequence (DNA): TGTGCCAGCAGCGTTATGCCGGTCGCCTACGAGCAGTACTTC. This sequence joins TRBV7-2 and TRBJ2-7; D remains ambiguous. Looked up from germline, CDR1 is SGHTA and CDR2 is FQGNSA. This CDR3 has 14 residues. V was trimmed by 5 bases and J by 2 bases, leaving 13 bases between them.

This clonotype was detected many times. This sequence joins TRBV20-1 and TRBJ1-4; the D gene is possibly TRBD1 (5 bases). Looked up from germline, CDR1 is DFQATT and CDR2 is SNEGSKA (reference sequence). V was pared by 5 bases and J by 10 bases, with 14 bases between. The CDR3 is made up of 12 amino acids. DNA for the CDR3: TGCAGTGCTTCCCGGACGGGGGGAAAACTGTTTTTT. Protein: CSASRTGGKLFF.

This clonotype has more than one count but fewer than ten. This rearrangement joins TRBV27 to TRBJ2-7; D may match TRBD1 or TRBD2 (5 bases each). This CDR3 spans 11 amino acids. The germline V gene has CDR1 MNHEY and CDR2 SMNVEV (reference sequence). Trimming took off 4 bases at V and 10 bases at J, with 11 bases between the two ends. CDR3 sequence reads: CASSSGASQYF. The CDR3 DNA is TGTGCCAGCAGTTCCGGGGCTAGTCAGTACTTC.

Comments on this clonotype: The junction and the germline gene differ at one end; a read error may be behind it. The V call is TRBV3-1, the J call TRBJ1-3; D ambiguous. The CDR3 loop spans 14 amino acids. Germline V gene data show CDR1 as LGHDT and CDR2 as YNNKEL (reference sequence). The CDR3 reads CASSQDPPQPPPGF. Written as DNA, the CDR3 is TGTGCCAGCAGTCAAGATCCGCCCCAGCCTCCCCCCGGCTTT.

Many counts were recorded for this clonotype. This chain joins TRBV2 and TRBJ2-3; D gene ambiguous. The CDR3 sequence is 11 residues long. V was trimmed by 2 bases and J by 4 bases, leaving 1 base between them. Germline CDR1 is SNHLY and CDR2 is FYNNEI. CDR3 residues: CASSEPDTQYF. For the CDR3, the DNA is TGTGCCAGCAGTGAACCAGATACGCAGTATTTT.

This chain uses TRBV7-8 with TRBJ2-5; 11 positions match TRBD2. Germline V gene sequence: CDR1 SGHVS, CDR2 FQNEAQ. The CDR3 covers 17 residues. J was trimmed by 1 base and V by 0 bases; bases with no gene match: 4. CDR3 DNA sequence: TGTGCCAGCAGCTTAGCGAAGACTAGCGGGATCCAAGAGACCCAGTACTTC. Translating it yields CASSLAKTSGIQETQYF. Together with reference TRBV7-8 and TRBJ2-5, the CDR3 gives the full variable domain: GAGVSQSPRYKVAKRGQDVALRCDPISGHVSLFWYQQALGQGPEFLTYFQNEAQLDKSGLPSDRFFAERPEGSVSTLKIQRTQQEDSAVYLCASSLAKTSGIQETQYFGPGTRLLVL.